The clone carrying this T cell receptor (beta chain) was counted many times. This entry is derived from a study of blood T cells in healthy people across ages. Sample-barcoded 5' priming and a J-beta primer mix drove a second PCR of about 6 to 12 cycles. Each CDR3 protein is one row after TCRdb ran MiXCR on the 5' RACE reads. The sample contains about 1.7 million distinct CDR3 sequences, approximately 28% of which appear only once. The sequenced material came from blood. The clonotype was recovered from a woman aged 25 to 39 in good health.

CDR3 coding DNA: TGTGCCAGCAGCCCTGATCCTAAGAGCTACAATGAGCAGTTCTTC. Translated, it gives CASSPDPKSYNEQFF. The chain carries TRBV7-3 and TRBJ2-1; D is ambiguous. Germline CDR1 reads SGHTA; CDR2 reads FQGTGA. The CDR3 has 15 amino acids. Deletions cut 5 bases from V and 3 bases from J, with 14 bases between.